The entry that follows covers one TCR beta chain sequence. Its cognate antigen is unknown. The CDR3 runs 16 residues. CDR1 and CDR2 from the germline V gene are MNHNY and SVGAGI (reference sequence). With 6 bases removed from V and 1 base from J, the gap between germline ends came to 19 bases. Clones were read by immunoSEQ multiplex PCR, and TCRdb kept only the in-frame ones, dropping some. Of tens of thousands of clones in the sample, around 89% are singletons; the top ten hold roughly 0.51%. This entry is derived from a study of OX40 agonist ivuxolimab in advanced cancers. As for the study in general: Prior anti-PD-1, anti-PD-L1 or anti-CTLA-4 therapy did not bar entry, and 40% to 45% had some. Broader study findings: Expanded clones tended on average to be more numerous among CD8+ T cells than CD4+.

This specimen was CD4+ or CD8+ T cells sorted from blood, taken in a trial of the OX40 agonist ivuxolimab. The TCR originated in an adult with an advanced solid tumor such as melanoma, head and neck, liver or kidney cancer. The chain couples TRBV6-6 to TRBJ2-7; D may match TRBD1 or TRBD2 (6 bases each). The DNA for the CDR3 is TGTGCCAGCAGGGAGGGGGGACACGCAAAGTCCTACGAGCAGTACTTC. Translating gives CASREGGHAKSYEQYF.